This TCR beta chain was retrieved from a study of shared clonotypes between healthy human individuals. In the study overall: Researchers assigned three CD4 naive, three CD4 memory, two CD8 naive and one CD8 memory plate to each donor.

Measured with immunoSEQ multiplex PCR; TCRdb has only the in-frame clones, and not every one. The sample records approximately 2.5 million clones, around 90% being singletons. This receptor was taken from a man between 18 and 35 years old in good health. The sequenced material came from naive CD4+ T cells sorted from blood. Specified subset: CD45RA+ positively selected.

This CDR3 reads CASRRDMGNTEAFF. The CDR3 DNA reads TGTGCCAGCAGAAGGGACATGGGGAACACTGAAGCTTTCTTT. The chain has TRBV25-1 and TRBJ1-1, with D perhaps matching TRBD1 (6 bases). V was pared by 6 bases and J by 1 base, with 12 bases between. The CDR3 has 14 residues. Germline V gene data show CDR1 as MGHDK and CDR2 as SYGVNS.